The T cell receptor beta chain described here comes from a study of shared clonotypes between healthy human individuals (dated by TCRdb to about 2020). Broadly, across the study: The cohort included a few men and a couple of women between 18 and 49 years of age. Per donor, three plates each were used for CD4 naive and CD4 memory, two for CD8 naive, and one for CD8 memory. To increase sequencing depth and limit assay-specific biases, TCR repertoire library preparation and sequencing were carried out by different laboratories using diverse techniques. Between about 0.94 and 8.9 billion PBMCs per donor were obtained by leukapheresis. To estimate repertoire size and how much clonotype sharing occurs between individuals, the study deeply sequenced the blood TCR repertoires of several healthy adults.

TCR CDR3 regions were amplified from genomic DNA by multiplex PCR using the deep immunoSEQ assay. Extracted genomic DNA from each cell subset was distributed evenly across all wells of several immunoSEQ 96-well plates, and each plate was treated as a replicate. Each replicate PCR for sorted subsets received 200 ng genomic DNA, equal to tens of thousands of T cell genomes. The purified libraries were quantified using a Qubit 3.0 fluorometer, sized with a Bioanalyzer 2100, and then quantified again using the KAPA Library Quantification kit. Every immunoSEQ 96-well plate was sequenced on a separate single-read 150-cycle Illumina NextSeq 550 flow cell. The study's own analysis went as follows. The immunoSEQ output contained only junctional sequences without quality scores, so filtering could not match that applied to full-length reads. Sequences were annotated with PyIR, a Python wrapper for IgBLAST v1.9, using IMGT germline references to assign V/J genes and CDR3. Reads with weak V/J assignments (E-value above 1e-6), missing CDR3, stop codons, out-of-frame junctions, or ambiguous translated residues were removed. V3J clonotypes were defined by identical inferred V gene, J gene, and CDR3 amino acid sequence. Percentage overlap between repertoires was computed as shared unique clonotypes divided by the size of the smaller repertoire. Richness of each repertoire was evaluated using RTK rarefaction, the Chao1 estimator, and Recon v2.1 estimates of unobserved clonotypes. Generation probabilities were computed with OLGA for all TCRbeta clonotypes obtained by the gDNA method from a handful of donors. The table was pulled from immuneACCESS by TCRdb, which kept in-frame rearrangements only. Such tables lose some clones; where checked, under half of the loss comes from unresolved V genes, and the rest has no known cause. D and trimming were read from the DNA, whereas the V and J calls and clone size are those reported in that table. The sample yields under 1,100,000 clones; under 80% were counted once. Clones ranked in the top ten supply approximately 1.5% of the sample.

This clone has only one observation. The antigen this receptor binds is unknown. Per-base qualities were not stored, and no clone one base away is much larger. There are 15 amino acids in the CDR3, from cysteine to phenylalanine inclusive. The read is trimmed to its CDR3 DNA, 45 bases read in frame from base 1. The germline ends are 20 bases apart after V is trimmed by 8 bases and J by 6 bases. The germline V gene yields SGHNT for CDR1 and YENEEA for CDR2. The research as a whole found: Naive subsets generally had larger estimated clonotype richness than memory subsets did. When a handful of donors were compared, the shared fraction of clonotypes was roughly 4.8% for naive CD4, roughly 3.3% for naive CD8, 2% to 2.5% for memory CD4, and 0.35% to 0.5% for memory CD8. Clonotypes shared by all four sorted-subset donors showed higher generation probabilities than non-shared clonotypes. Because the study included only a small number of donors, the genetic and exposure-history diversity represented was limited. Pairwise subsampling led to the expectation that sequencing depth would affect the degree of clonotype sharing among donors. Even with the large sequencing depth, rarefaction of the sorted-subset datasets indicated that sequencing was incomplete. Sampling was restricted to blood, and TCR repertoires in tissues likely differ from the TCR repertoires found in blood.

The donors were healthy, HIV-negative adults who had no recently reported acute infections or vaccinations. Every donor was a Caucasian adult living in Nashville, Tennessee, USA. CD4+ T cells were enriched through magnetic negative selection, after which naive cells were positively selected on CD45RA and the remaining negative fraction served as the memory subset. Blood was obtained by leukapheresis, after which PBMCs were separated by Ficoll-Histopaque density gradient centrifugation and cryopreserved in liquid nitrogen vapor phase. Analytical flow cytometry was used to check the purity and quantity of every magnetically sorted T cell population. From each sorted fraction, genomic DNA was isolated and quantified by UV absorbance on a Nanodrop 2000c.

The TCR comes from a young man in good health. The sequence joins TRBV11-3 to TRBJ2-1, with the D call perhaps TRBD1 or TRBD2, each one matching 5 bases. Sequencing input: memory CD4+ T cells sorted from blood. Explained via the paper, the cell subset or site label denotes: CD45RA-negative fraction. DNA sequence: TGTGCCAGCTCCAAAGCGGCAGACAGAGGCAATGAGCAGTTCTTC. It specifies CASSKAADRGNEQFF.